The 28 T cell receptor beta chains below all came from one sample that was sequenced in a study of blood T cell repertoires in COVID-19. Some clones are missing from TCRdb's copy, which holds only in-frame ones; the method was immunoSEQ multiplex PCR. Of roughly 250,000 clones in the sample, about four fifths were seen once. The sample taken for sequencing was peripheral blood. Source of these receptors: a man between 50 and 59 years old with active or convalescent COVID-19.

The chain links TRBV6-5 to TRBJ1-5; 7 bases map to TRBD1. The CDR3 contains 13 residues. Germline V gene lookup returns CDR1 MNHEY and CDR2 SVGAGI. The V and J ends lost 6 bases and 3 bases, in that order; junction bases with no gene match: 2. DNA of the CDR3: TGTGCCAGCAGCGACAGGGTCAATCAGCCCCAGCATTTT. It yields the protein CASSDRVNQPQHF.

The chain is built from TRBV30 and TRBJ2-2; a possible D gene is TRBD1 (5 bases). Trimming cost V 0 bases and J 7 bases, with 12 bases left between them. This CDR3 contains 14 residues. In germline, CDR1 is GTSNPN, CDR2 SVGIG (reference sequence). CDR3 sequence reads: CAWSVRQGGGELFF. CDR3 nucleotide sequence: TGTGCCTGGAGTGTACGGCAGGGTGGCGGGGAGCTGTTTTTT.

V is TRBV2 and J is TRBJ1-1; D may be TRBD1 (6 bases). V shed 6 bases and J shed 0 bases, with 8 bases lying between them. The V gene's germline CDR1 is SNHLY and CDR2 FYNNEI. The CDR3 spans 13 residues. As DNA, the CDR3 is TGTGCCAGCAGGAGGGGGATGAACACTGAAGCTTTCTTT. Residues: CASRRGMNTEAFF. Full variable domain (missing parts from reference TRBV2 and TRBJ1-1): EPEVTQTPSHQVTQMGQEVILRCVPISNHLYFYWYRQILGQKVEFLVSFYNNEISEKSEIFDDQFSVERPDGSNFTLKIRSTKLEDSAMYFCASRRGMNTEAFFGQGTRLTVV.

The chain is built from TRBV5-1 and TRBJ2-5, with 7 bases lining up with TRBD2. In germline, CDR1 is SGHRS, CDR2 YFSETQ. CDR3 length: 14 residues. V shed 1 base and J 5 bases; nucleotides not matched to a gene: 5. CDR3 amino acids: CASSLFGEGETQYF. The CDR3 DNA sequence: TGCGCCAGCAGCTTGTTTGGGGAGGGGGAGACCCAGTACTTC.

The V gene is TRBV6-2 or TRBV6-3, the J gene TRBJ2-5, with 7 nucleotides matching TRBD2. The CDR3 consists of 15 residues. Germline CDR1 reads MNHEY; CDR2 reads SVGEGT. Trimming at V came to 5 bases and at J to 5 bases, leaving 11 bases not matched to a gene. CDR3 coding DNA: TGTGCCAGCAGTCTCTCGGGACTAATGGGGGAGACCCAGTACTTC. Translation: CASSLSGLMGETQYF.

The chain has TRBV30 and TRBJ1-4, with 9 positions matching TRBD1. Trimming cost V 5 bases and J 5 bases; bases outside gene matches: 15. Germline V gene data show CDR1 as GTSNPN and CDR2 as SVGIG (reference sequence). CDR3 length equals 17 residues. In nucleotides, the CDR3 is TGTGCCTGGTCAACTGGGGACAGGGAATGGGGCAATGAAAAACTGTTTTTT. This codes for CAWSTGDREWGNEKLFF.

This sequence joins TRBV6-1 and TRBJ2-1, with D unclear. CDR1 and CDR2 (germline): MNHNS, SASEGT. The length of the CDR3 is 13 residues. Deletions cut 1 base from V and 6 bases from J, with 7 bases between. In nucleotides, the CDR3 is TGTGCCAGCAGTGAAGACAGATTCAATGAGCAGTTCTTC. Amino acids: CASSEDRFNEQFF.

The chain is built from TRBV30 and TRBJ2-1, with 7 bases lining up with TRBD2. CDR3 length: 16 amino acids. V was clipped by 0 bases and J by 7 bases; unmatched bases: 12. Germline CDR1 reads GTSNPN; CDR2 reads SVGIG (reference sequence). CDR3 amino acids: CAWSVFFRLAENEQFF. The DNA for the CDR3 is TGTGCCTGGAGTGTATTTTTCCGACTAGCTGAGAATGAGCAGTTCTTC.

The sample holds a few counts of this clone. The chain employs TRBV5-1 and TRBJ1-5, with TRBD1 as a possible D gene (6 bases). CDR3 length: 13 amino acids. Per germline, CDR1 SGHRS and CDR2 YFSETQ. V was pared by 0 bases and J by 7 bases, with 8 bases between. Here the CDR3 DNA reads TGCGCCAGCAGCTTGGGCCAGGGGCAGCCCCAGCATTTT. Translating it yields CASSLGQGQPQHF. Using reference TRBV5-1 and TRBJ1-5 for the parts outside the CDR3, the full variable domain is KAGVTQTPRYLIKTRGQQVTLSCSPISGHRSVSWYQQTPGQGLQFLFEYFSETQRNKGNFPGRFSGRQFSNSRSEMNVSTLELGDSALYLCASSLGQGQPQHFGDGTRLSIL.

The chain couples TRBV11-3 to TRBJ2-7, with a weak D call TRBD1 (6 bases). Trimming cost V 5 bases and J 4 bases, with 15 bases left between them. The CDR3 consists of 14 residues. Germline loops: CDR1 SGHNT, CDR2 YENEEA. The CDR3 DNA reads TGTGCCAGCAGCCCGACAGGCTCTACGTACGAGCAGTACTTC. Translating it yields CASSPTGSTYEQYF.

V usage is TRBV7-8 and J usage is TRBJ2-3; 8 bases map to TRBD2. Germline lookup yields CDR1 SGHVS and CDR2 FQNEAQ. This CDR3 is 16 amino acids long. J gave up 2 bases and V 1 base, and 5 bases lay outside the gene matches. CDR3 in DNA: TGTGCCAGCAGCTTAGGATGGCGGGGGGACACAGATACGCAGTATTTT. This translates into CASSLGWRGDTDTQYF.

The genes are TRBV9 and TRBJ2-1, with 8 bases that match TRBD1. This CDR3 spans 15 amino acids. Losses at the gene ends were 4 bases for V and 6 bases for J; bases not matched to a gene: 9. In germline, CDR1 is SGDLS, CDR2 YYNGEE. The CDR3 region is CASSIRQGFINEQFF. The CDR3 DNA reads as TGTGCCAGCAGCATCAGACAGGGGTTCATCAATGAGCAGTTCTTC.

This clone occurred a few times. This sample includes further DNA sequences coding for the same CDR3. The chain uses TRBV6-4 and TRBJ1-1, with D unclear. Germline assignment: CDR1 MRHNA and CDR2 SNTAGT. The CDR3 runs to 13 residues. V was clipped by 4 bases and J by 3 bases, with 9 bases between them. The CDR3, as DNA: TGTGCCAGCAGTGCACGAGGCGACACTGAAGCTTTCTTT. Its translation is CASSARGDTEAFF.

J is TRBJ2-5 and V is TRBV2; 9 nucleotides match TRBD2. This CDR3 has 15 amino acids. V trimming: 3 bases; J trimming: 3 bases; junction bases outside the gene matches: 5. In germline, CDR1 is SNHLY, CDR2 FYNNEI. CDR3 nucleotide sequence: TGTGCCAGCAGTGATCCTAGCGGGGTGGAAGAGACCCAGTACTTC. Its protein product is CASSDPSGVEETQYF. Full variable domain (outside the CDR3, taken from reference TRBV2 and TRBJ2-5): EPEVTQTPSHQVTQMGQEVILRCVPISNHLYFYWYRQILGQKVEFLVSFYNNEISEKSEIFDDQFSVERPDGSNFTLKIRSTKLEDSAMYFCASSDPSGVEETQYFGPGTRLLVL.

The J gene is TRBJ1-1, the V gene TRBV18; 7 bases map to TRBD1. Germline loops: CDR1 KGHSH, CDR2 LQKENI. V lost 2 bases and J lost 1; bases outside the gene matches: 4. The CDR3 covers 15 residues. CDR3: CASSPNRGGNTEAFF. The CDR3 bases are TGTGCCAGCTCACCAAACAGGGGCGGGAACACTGAAGCTTTCTTT.

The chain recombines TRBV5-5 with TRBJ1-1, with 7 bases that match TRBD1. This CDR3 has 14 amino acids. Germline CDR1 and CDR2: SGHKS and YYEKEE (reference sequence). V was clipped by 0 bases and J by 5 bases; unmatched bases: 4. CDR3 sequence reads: CASSLGGGSTEAFF. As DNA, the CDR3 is TGTGCCAGCAGCTTGGGAGGGGGCTCAACTGAAGCTTTCTTT.

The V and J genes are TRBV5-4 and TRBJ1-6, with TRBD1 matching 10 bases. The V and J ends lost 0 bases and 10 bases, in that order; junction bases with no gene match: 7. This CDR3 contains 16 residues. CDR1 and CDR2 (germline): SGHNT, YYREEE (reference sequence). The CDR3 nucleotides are TGTGCCAGCAGCTTGGCAGCCGGACAGGGGGACTCACCCCTCCACTTT. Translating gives CASSLAAGQGDSPLHF.

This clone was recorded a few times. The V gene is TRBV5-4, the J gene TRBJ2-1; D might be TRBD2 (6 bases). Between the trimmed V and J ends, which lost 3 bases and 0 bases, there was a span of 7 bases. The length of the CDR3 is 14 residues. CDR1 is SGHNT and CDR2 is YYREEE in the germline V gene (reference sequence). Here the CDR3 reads CASSSAGSYNEQFF. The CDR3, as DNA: TGTGCCAGCAGCTCAGCGGGCTCCTACAATGAGCAGTTCTTC.

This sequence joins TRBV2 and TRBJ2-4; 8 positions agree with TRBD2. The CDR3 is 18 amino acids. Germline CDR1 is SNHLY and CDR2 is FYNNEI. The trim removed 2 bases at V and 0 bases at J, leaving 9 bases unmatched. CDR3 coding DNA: TGTGCCAGCAGTGAACGAACGGGGGGGCCGCTAGCCAAAAACATTCAGTACTTC. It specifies CASSERTGGPLAKNIQYF. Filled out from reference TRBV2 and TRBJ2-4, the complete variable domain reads EPEVTQTPSHQVTQMGQEVILRCVPISNHLYFYWYRQILGQKVEFLVSFYNNEISEKSEIFDDQFSVERPDGSNFTLKIRSTKLEDSAMYFCASSERTGGPLAKNIQYFGAGTRLSVL.

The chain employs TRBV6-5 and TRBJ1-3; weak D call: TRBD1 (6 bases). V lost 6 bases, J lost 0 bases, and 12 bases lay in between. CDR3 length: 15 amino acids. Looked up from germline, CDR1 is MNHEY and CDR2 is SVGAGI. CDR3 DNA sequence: TGTGCCAGCAGGCCTACAGGGAGCTCTGGAAACACCATATATTTT. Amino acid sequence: CASRPTGSSGNTIYF.

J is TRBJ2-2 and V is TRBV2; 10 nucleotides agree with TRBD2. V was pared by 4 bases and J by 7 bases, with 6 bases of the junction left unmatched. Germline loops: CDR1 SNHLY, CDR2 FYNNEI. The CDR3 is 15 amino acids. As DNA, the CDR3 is TGTGCCAGCAGTGTTACTAGCGGGGCGGGCGGGGAGCTGTTTTTT. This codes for CASSVTSGAGGELFF.

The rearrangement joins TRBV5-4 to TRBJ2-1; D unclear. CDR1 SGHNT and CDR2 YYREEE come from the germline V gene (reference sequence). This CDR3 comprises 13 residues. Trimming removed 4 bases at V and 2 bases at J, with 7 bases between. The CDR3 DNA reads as TGTGCCAGCAGCCAGGAACCCTACAATGAGCAGTTCTTC. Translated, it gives CASSQEPYNEQFF.

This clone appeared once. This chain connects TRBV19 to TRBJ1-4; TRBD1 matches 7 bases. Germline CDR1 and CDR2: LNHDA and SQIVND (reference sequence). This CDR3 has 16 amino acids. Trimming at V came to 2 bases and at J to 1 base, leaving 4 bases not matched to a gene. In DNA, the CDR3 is TGTGCCAGTAGTATAAACACAGGGGAAACTAATGAAAAACTGTTTTTT. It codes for CASSINTGETNEKLFF.

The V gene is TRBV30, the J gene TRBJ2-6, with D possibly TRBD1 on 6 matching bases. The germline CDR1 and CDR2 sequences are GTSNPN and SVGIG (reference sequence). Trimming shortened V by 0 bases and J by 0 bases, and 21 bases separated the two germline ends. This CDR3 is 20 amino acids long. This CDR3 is CAWSVYRGTYKDSGANVLTF. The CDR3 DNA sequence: TGTGCCTGGAGTGTATATAGGGGGACCTATAAGGACTCTGGGGCCAACGTCCTGACTTTC. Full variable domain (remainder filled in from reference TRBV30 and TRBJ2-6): SQTIHQWPATLVQPVGSPLSLECTVEGTSNPNLYWYRQAAGRGLQLLFYSVGIGQISSEVPQNLSASRPQDRQFILSSKKLLLSDSGFYLCAWSVYRGTYKDSGANVLTFGAGSRLTVL.

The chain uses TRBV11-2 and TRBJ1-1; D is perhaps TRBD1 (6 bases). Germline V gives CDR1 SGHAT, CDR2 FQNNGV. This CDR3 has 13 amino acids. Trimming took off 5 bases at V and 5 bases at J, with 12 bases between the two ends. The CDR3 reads CASSVQGLTEAFF. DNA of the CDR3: TGTGCCAGCAGCGTACAGGGTCTTACTGAAGCTTTCTTT.

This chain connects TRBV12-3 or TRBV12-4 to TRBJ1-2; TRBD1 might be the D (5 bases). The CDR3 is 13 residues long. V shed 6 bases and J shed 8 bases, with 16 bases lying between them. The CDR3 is CASRGTGLGGYTF. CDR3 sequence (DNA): TGTGCCAGCAGGGGAACAGGATTGGGGGGCTACACCTTC.

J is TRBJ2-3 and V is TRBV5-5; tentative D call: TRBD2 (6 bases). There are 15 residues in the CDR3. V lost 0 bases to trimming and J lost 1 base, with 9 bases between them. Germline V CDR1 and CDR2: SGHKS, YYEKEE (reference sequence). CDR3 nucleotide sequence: TGTGCCAGCAGCTTGGCGGCGGGGCGCACAGATACGCAGTATTTT. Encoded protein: CASSLAAGRTDTQYF.

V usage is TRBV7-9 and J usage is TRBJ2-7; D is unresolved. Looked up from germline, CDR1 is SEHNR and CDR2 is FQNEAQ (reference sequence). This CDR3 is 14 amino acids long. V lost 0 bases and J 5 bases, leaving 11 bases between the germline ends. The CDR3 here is CASSLAQSAHEQYF. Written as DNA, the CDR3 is TGTGCCAGCAGCTTAGCGCAGAGCGCCCACGAGCAGTACTTC.